The rows below give T cell receptor beta chains drawn from one sample of a study of shared T cell receptors in the human thymus. TCRdb's table, derived via immunoSEQ multiplex PCR, lists solely in-frame clones and lacks some. The repertoire holds approximately 760,000 clones, with around 85% as singletons. The same data also contributed to another study, on human thymus T cells.

Sequenced sample: thymocytes. The receptors come from a girl under three years old with a congenital heart defect. Each CDR3 is given with its conserved first and last residue. A D gene is named only where the DNA matches it firmly. Not all rows give a size; the values are once, few, many and, for expanded clones, a class.

14	TRBV7-6	NA	TRBD1	TRBJ1-2	TGTGCCAGCAGCCGTCGACAGGGCATCTATGGCTACACCTTC	CASSRRQGIYGYTF
22	TRBV4-1	once	TRBD1	TRBJ1-5	TGCGCCAGCAGCCAAGTACCCTTTGTAAAACCCGGGACAGGGGGTTCCAGGCAGCCCCAGCATTTT	CASSQVPFVKPGTGGSRQPQHF
17	TRBV27	NA	NA	TRBJ2-1	TGTGCCAGCAGTTTATCAGGGAGACACCGCTCGTACAATGAGCAGTTCTTC	CASSLSGRHRSYNEQFF
18	TRBV2	once	TRBD1	TRBJ1-2	TGTGCCAGCAGTGAAGGTCGACAGGGAGCCCGAGGTGACTATGGCTACACCTTC	CASSEGRQGARGDYGYTF
18	TRBV9	NA	TRBD2	TRBJ2-5	TGTGCCAGCAGCGTAGCCCCCGATCGGGCAGGGAGGGAAGAGACCCAGTACTTC	CASSVAPDRAGREETQYF
19	TRBV4-1	NA	NA	TRBJ2-1	TGCGCCAGCAGCCAAGAACGGTTTACGGGTAGTCGGTTCTACAATGAGCAGTTCTTC	CASSQERFTGSRFYNEQFF
15	TRBV6-1	NA	NA	TRBJ1-2	TGTGCCAGCAGGCTTCGGGGCGGGAGTAACTATGGCTACACCTTC	CASRLRGGSNYGYTF
15	TRBV5-5	once	TRBD1	TRBJ1-2	TGTGCCAGCAGCTTGGCCAGGGGGGAGACCTATGGCTACACCTTC	CASSLARGETYGYTF
16	TRBV5-1	few	NA	TRBJ1-6	TGCGCCAGCAGCTTGGCCTTGAGCTCCTATAATTCACCCCTCCACTTT	CASSLALSSYNSPLHF
15	TRBV28	NA	TRBD1	TRBJ2-1	TGTGCCAGCAGAGACCGGGGACAGGAGTACAATGAGCAGTTCTTC	CASRDRGQEYNEQFF
18	TRBV2	NA	TRBD2	TRBJ2-3	TGTGCCAGCAGTGAATCCCCTAGCGGGGGTTTCAGCACAGATACGCAGTATTTT	CASSESPSGGFSTDTQYF
16	TRBV4-2	few	NA	TRBJ2-7	TGTGCCAGCAGCCAAGATTCGGGAGAGCTGACCTACGAGCAGTACTTC	CASSQDSGELTYEQYF
15	TRBV4-3	NA	TRBD2	TRBJ2-1	TGCGCCAGCAGCCAAGATGAGGCTAGCGGGAGCGAGCAGTTCTTC	CASSQDEASGSEQFF
17	TRBV5-8	NA	NA	TRBJ2-7	TGTGCCAGCAGCGCGACAGGGCGGGCTGGGACTTACTACGAGCAGTACTTC	CASSATGRAGTYYEQYF
18	TRBV28	NA	TRBD1	TRBJ1-2	TGTGCCAGCAGTCCTAAACAACCTAGGACAGGGGTGGTTTGTGACTACACCTTC	CASSPKQPRTGVVCDYTF
15	TRBV5-4	NA	NA	TRBJ1-2	TGTGCCAGCAGCTTGAGTACAGGTTTGAGTTATGGCTACACCTTC	CASSLSTGLSYGYTF
13	TRBV29-1	NA	NA	TRBJ2-7	TGCAGCGTTGAAGTATCCGACACCTACGAGCAGTACTTC	CSVEVSDTYEQYF
13	TRBV5-4	NA	NA	TRBJ2-1	TGTGCCAGCAGCCCCGGGGTCGGCAATGAGCAGTTCTTC	CASSPGVGNEQFF
15	TRBV5-1	NA	NA	TRBJ1-2	TGCGCCAGCAGCCATGGTACGGGAAGGGACTATGGCTACACCTTC	CASSHGTGRDYGYTF
18	TRBV7-2	NA	TRBD1	TRBJ1-2	TGTGCCAGCAGCCTTCTCAGAGAACTAGGACAGGGGGCAGGAGGCTACACCTTC	CASSLLRELGQGAGGYTF
13	TRBV4-1	NA	NA	TRBJ1-1	TGCGCCAGCAGCCAAGGGTGGACTACTGAAGCTTTCTTT	CASSQGWTTEAFF
13	TRBV19	NA	TRBD1	TRBJ1-2	TGTGCCAGTAGTCCGGGACAGGGTGTTGGCTACACCTTC	CASSPGQGVGYTF
17	TRBV9	once	TRBD1	TRBJ2-6	TGTGCCAGCAGAGGACAGGGTCATCCCTCTGGGGCCAACGTCCTGACTTTC	CASRGQGHPSGANVLTF